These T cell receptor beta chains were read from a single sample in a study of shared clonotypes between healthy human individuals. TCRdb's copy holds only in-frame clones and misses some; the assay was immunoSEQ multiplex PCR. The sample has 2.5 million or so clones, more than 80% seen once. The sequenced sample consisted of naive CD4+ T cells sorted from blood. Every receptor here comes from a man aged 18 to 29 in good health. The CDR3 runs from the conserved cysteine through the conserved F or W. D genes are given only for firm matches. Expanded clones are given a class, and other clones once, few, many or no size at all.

CDR3 protein: CAIVDREGSRYTF
CDR3 DNA: TGTGCCATCGTAGACAGGGAGGGGAGTCGCTACACCTTC
V gene: TRBV10-3
D gene: TRBD1
clone size: .
J gene: TRBJ1-2

CDR3 protein: CASSPPTDSPLHF
CDR3 DNA: TGTGCCAGCTCACCACCTACGGACTCACCCCTCCACTTT
V gene: TRBV18
D gene: .
clone size: .
J gene: TRBJ1-6

CDR3 protein: CASSTMGEVAETQYF
CDR3 DNA: TGTGCCAGCAGCACGATGGGGGAAGTGGCCGAGACCCAGTACTTC
V gene: TRBV5-6
D gene: .
clone size: .
J gene: TRBJ2-5

CDR3 protein: CASSQDLGLLGQGVQETQYF
CDR3 DNA: TGCGCCAGCAGCCAAGATTTGGGATTATTGGGGCAGGGGGTCCAAGAGACCCAGTACTTC
V gene: TRBV4-3
D gene: TRBD1
clone size: .
J gene: TRBJ2-5

CDR3 protein: CASSAAPGQGGGYTF
CDR3 DNA: TGTGCCAGCAGCGCCGCTCCGGGACAGGGAGGCGGCTACACCTTC
V gene: TRBV9
D gene: TRBD1
clone size: .
J gene: TRBJ1-2

CDR3 protein: CASSSRPGQGSTNEKLFF
CDR3 DNA: TGTGCCAGCAGCTCTCGTCCGGGACAGGGGTCGACTAATGAAAAACTGTTTTTT
V gene: TRBV11-2
D gene: TRBD1
clone size: .
J gene: TRBJ1-4

CDR3 protein: CAWSGQGGQPQHF
CDR3 DNA: TGTGCCTGGAGTGGTCAGGGTGGGCAGCCCCAGCATTTT
V gene: TRBV30
D gene: .
clone size: .
J gene: TRBJ1-5

CDR3 protein: CAWSVPGTPGNTIYF
CDR3 DNA: TGTGCCTGGAGTGTACCCGGGACCCCTGGAAACACCATATATTTT
V gene: TRBV30
D gene: .
clone size: .
J gene: TRBJ1-3

CDR3 protein: CASSLGVNTQYF
CDR3 DNA: TGTGCCAGCAGCTTAGGGGTGAATACGCAGTATTTT
V gene: TRBV7-2
D gene: .
clone size: .
J gene: TRBJ2-3

CDR3 protein: CASSSQKSYEQYF
CDR3 DNA: TGTGCCAGCAGCTCTCAGAAATCCTACGAGCAGTACTTC
V gene: TRBV5-4
D gene: .
clone size: .
J gene: TRBJ2-7

CDR3 protein: CASASDWLTYGYTF
CDR3 DNA: TGTGCCAGCGCTTCCGATTGGTTAACCTATGGCTACACCTTC
V gene: TRBV6-1
D gene: .
clone size: .
J gene: TRBJ1-2

CDR3 protein: CASSVEGGVNQPQHF
CDR3 DNA: TGTGCCAGCAGCGTAGAGGGTGGAGTCAATCAGCCCCAGCATTTT
V gene: TRBV9
D gene: .
clone size: .
J gene: TRBJ1-5

CDR3 protein: CASSPQGQTLEGYTF
CDR3 DNA: TGTGCCAGCTCACCACAGGGACAGACGTTGGAGGGCTACACCTTC
V gene: TRBV18
D gene: TRBD1
clone size: .
J gene: TRBJ1-2

CDR3 protein: CASSPSGISYEQYF
CDR3 DNA: TGCGCCAGCAGCCCCTCAGGGATTTCCTACGAGCAGTACTTC
V gene: TRBV5-1
D gene: .
clone size: .
J gene: TRBJ2-7

CDR3 protein: CASKKEFSTDTQYF
CDR3 DNA: TGTGCCAGCAAAAAAGAATTTAGCACAGATACGCAGTATTTT
V gene: TRBV11-2
D gene: .
clone size: .
J gene: TRBJ2-3

CDR3 protein: CATSTWDREGTDTQYF
CDR3 DNA: TGTGCCACCAGCACCTGGGACAGGGAGGGAACAGATACGCAGTATTTT
V gene: TRBV15
D gene: TRBD1
clone size: .
J gene: TRBJ2-3

CDR3 protein: CASSLLRDSAAEQYF
CDR3 DNA: TGCGCCAGCAGCTTGCTCCGGGACAGTGCCGCTGAGCAGTACTTC
V gene: TRBV5-1
D gene: TRBD1
clone size: .
J gene: TRBJ2-7

CDR3 protein: CAWRAGTYNEQFF
CDR3 DNA: TGTGCCTGGAGGGCCGGGACCTACAATGAGCAGTTCTTC
V gene: TRBV30
D gene: .
clone size: .
J gene: TRBJ2-1

CDR3 protein: CASSPTGVGNSPLHF
CDR3 DNA: TGTGCCAGCAGTCCGACAGGGGTTGGTAATTCACCCCTCCACTTT
V gene: TRBV27
D gene: TRBD1
clone size: .
J gene: TRBJ1-6

CDR3 protein: CASSLTAGKDTQYF
CDR3 DNA: TGTGCCAGCAGCTTAACTGCTGGGAAAGATACGCAGTATTTT
V gene: TRBV7-8
D gene: .
clone size: .
J gene: TRBJ2-3

CDR3 protein: CAWIPLAGLSRNTGELFF
CDR3 DNA: TGTGCCTGGATCCCACTAGCGGGCCTGTCTCGGAACACCGGGGAGCTGTTTTTT
V gene: TRBV30
D gene: TRBD2
clone size: .
J gene: TRBJ2-2

CDR3 protein: CASRNLGPGETQYF
CDR3 DNA: TGTGCCAGCAGGAACCTGGGCCCAGGGGAGACCCAGTACTTC
V gene: TRBV6-5
D gene: .
clone size: .
J gene: TRBJ2-5

CDR3 protein: CASSQVTGDNSPLHF
CDR3 DNA: TGCGCCAGCAGCCAAGTCACAGGCGATAATTCACCCCTCCACTTT
V gene: TRBV4-3
D gene: .
clone size: .
J gene: TRBJ1-6

CDR3 protein: CASSFAGTGNEQYF
CDR3 DNA: TGTGCCAGCAGTTTCGCCGGGACAGGAAACGAGCAGTACTTC
V gene: TRBV27
D gene: TRBD1
clone size: .
J gene: TRBJ2-7

CDR3 protein: CASSPPARDRVVYEQYF
CDR3 DNA: TGTGCCAGCTCACCGCCTGCGAGGGACAGGGTTGTCTACGAGCAGTACTTC
V gene: TRBV18
D gene: TRBD1
clone size: .
J gene: TRBJ2-7

CDR3 protein: CAWSVRAGDNQPQHF
CDR3 DNA: TGTGCCTGGAGTGTACGGGCAGGCGACAATCAGCCCCAGCATTTT
V gene: TRBV30
D gene: .
clone size: few
J gene: TRBJ1-5

CDR3 protein: CASSRGMNTEAFF
CDR3 DNA: TGTGCCAGCAGTCGGGGTATGAACACTGAAGCTTTCTTT
V gene: TRBV6-5
D gene: .
clone size: .
J gene: TRBJ1-1

CDR3 protein: CASSLGDPSNQPQHF
CDR3 DNA: TGTGCCAGCAGCTTGGGGGACCCTAGCAATCAGCCCCAGCATTTT
V gene: TRBV5-8
D gene: .
clone size: .
J gene: TRBJ1-5

CDR3 protein: CASSVEVTALNTEAFF
CDR3 DNA: TGTGCCAGCAGCGTTGAGGTTACTGCCCTGAACACTGAAGCTTTCTTT
V gene: TRBV5-4
D gene: .
clone size: .
J gene: TRBJ1-1

CDR3 protein: CTSSQPPSTDTQYF
CDR3 DNA: TGCACCAGCAGCCAACCTCCTAGCACAGATACGCAGTATTTT
V gene: TRBV1
D gene: .
clone size: .
J gene: TRBJ2-3

CDR3 protein: CASSLGGLISGNTIYF
CDR3 DNA: TGTGCCAGCAGTTTAGGGGGGCTCATCTCTGGAAACACCATATATTTT
V gene: TRBV28
D gene: .
clone size: .
J gene: TRBJ1-3

CDR3 protein: CASRRDYNSPLHF
CDR3 DNA: TGTGCCAGCAGAAGGGATTATAATTCACCCCTCCACTTT
V gene: TRBV2
D gene: .
clone size: .
J gene: TRBJ1-6

CDR3 protein: CASSQQQNPGSEQYF
CDR3 DNA: TGTGCCAGCAGCCAGCAGCAAAACCCCGGGAGCGAGCAGTACTTC
V gene: TRBV4-2
D gene: .
clone size: .
J gene: TRBJ2-7

CDR3 protein: CASSLHGGNEKLFF
CDR3 DNA: TGTGCCAGCAGTTTACACGGGGGTAATGAAAAACTGTTTTTT
V gene: TRBV27
D gene: .
clone size: .
J gene: TRBJ1-4

CDR3 protein: CASSLGDIAWNIQYF
CDR3 DNA: TGTGCCAGCAGCTTGGGGGACATTGCCTGGAACATTCAGTACTTC
V gene: TRBV7-2
D gene: .
clone size: once
J gene: TRBJ2-4

CDR3 protein: CASSIQGSNSPLHF
CDR3 DNA: TGTGCCAGTAGTATTCAAGGGTCCAATTCACCCCTCCACTTT
V gene: TRBV19
D gene: .
clone size: .
J gene: TRBJ1-6

CDR3 protein: CAGGSGASNSPLHF
CDR3 DNA: TGTGCCGGAGGGTCAGGGGCTTCGAATTCACCCCTCCACTTT
V gene: TRBV30
D gene: .
clone size: .
J gene: TRBJ1-6

CDR3 protein: CASRSVDRFGYTF
CDR3 DNA: TGTGCCAGCAGGTCCGTTGACAGGTTTGGCTACACCTTC
V gene: TRBV9
D gene: .
clone size: .
J gene: TRBJ1-2

CDR3 protein: CASSGIGTGENEQFF
CDR3 DNA: TGTGCCAGCAGTGGGATCGGGACAGGGGAGAATGAGCAGTTCTTC
V gene: TRBV2
D gene: TRBD1
clone size: .
J gene: TRBJ2-1

CDR3 protein: CASSLFGREAKNIQYF
CDR3 DNA: TGTGCCAGCAGTTTATTTGGTAGGGAGGCCAAAAACATTCAGTACTTC
V gene: TRBV28
D gene: .
clone size: .
J gene: TRBJ2-4

CDR3 protein: CASSLAGGGGDEQFF
CDR3 DNA: TGCGCCAGCAGCTTGGCGGGCGGAGGTGGCGATGAGCAGTTCTTC
V gene: TRBV5-1
D gene: .
clone size: .
J gene: TRBJ2-1

CDR3 protein: CASRLAETQYF
CDR3 DNA: TGTGCCAGCAGGCTGGCTGAGACCCAGTACTTC
V gene: TRBV6-5
D gene: .
clone size: .
J gene: TRBJ2-5

CDR3 protein: CASSRPGQGYSPLHF
CDR3 DNA: TGTGCCAGCTCACGTCCGGGACAGGGTTATTCACCCCTCCACTTT
V gene: TRBV18
D gene: TRBD1
clone size: .
J gene: TRBJ1-6

CDR3 protein: CASSPRGSVGGYTF
CDR3 DNA: TGTGCCAGCAGCCCTAGGGGATCCGTAGGTGGCTACACCTTC
V gene: TRBV7-2
D gene: .
clone size: once
J gene: TRBJ1-2

CDR3 protein: CASSTGAPEQYF
CDR3 DNA: TGCGCCAGCAGTACTGGGGCACCTGAGCAGTACTTC
V gene: TRBV5-1
D gene: .
clone size: .
J gene: TRBJ2-7

CDR3 protein: CASSPEGAAGYTF
CDR3 DNA: TGTGCCAGCAGCCCTGAGGGGGCAGCGGGCTACACCTTC
V gene: TRBV6-1
D gene: TRBD1
clone size: .
J gene: TRBJ1-2

CDR3 protein: CASSLREGLWQYF
CDR3 DNA: TGTGCCAGCAGTTTAAGGGAGGGGCTCTGGCAGTACTTC
V gene: TRBV27
D gene: TRBD2
clone size: .
J gene: TRBJ2-7

CDR3 protein: CASSLRQGRSPLHF
CDR3 DNA: TGTGCCAGTAGTCTCCGACAGGGGCGTTCACCCCTCCACTTT
V gene: TRBV19
D gene: TRBD1
clone size: few
J gene: TRBJ1-6

CDR3 protein: CASSLAGGQETQYF
CDR3 DNA: TGTGCCAGCAGTTTAGCCGGTGGCCAAGAGACCCAGTACTTC
V gene: TRBV27
D gene: .
clone size: .
J gene: TRBJ2-5

CDR3 protein: CAWGPWAEAFF
CDR3 DNA: TGTGCCTGGGGGCCTTGGGCTGAAGCTTTCTTT
V gene: TRBV30
D gene: .
clone size: .
J gene: TRBJ1-1

CDR3 protein: CASSTPRQGSSGNTIYF
CDR3 DNA: TGTGCCAGTAGTACCCCCCGACAGGGGAGCTCTGGAAACACCATATATTTT
V gene: TRBV19
D gene: TRBD1
clone size: .
J gene: TRBJ1-3

CDR3 protein: CASKDSLAGYTF
CDR3 DNA: TGTGCCAGCAAGGACAGTCTAGCTGGCTACACCTTC
V gene: TRBV6-6
D gene: .
clone size: .
J gene: TRBJ1-2

CDR3 protein: CASSLGWGVGNEQFF
CDR3 DNA: TGTGCCAGCAGCCTGGGTTGGGGCGTAGGCAATGAGCAGTTCTTC
V gene: TRBV11-3
D gene: .
clone size: once
J gene: TRBJ2-1

CDR3 protein: CAWSPDMDIQYF
CDR3 DNA: TGTGCCTGGAGTCCGGACATGGACATTCAGTACTTC
V gene: TRBV30
D gene: .
clone size: .
J gene: TRBJ2-4

CDR3 protein: CASSEEPRPGGYTF
CDR3 DNA: TGTGCCAGCAGTGAAGAACCCCGCCCGGGAGGCTACACCTTC
V gene: TRBV2
D gene: .
clone size: .
J gene: TRBJ1-2